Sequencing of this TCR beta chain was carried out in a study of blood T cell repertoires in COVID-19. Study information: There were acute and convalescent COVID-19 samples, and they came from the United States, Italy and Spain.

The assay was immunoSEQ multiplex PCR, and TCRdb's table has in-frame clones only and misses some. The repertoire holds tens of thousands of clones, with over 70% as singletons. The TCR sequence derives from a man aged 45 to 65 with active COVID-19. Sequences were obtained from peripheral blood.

CDR3 region: CSTWRVQNNEQFF. The CDR3 DNA sequence: TGCAGCACGTGGAGGGTCCAGAACAATGAGCAGTTCTTC. This sequence joins TRBV29-1 and TRBJ2-1; D may be TRBD2 (6 bases). The V end lost 8 bases, the J end lost 5 bases, and 16 bases lay between the germline ends. This CDR3 comprises 13 residues. CDR1 and CDR2 (germline): SQVTM, ANQGSEA.